Listed below are T cell receptor beta chains from one sample, sequenced in a study of blood T cell repertoires in COVID-19. Repertoires were generated with immunoSEQ multiplex PCR, while TCRdb's copy carries only in-frame clones and drops some. The sample gives 200,000 to 300,000 clones, roughly four fifths of which show up once; 1.5% to 2% is in the top ten. The specimen was peripheral blood. These receptors came from an elderly woman with acute or convalescent COVID-19. Each CDR3 is given with its conserved first and last residue. The order of the fields is V gene, CDR3 protein.

v_gene: TRBV28; CDR3aa: CASSSSGREQYF
v_gene: TRBV6-1; CDR3aa: CASRVGEGIQYF
v_gene: TRBV7-9; CDR3aa: CASSLGANRGTDTQYF
v_gene: TRBV24-1; CDR3aa: CATSDTGTGDEQYF
v_gene: TRBV27; CDR3aa: CASSPSRRGTQYF
v_gene: TRBV7-8; CDR3aa: CASSLDPLKMNTEAFF
v_gene: TRBV3-1/TRBV3-2; CDR3aa: CASSPRGDQPQHF
v_gene: TRBV15; CDR3aa: CATSSGQDYGYTF
v_gene: TRBV11-2; CDR3aa: CASSLRGQSEAFF
v_gene: TRBV25-1; CDR3aa: CASSEWTGPDTQYF
v_gene: TRBV7-2; CDR3aa: CASAGGSYSGNTIYF
v_gene: TRBV5-6; CDR3aa: CASSLEWAPTEAFF
v_gene: TRBV2; CDR3aa: CASRAGQGKDEQYF